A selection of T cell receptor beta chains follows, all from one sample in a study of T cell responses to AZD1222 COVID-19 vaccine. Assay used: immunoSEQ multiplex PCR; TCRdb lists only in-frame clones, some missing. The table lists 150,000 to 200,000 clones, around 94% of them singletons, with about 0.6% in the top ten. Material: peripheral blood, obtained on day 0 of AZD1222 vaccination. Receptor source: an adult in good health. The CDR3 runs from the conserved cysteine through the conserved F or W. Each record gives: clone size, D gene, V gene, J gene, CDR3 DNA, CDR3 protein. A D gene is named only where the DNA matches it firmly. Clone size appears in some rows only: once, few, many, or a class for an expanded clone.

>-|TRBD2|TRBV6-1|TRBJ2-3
TGTGCCAGCAGTGAAGGCGGGAGGGCGTCAGATACGCAGTATTTT
CASSEGGRASDTQYF
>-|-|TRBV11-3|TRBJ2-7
TGTGCCAGCAGCTTGGCAGCGAGACCCTACGAGCAGTACTTC
CASSLAARPYEQYF
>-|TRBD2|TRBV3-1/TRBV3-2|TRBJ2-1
TGTGCCAGCAGCCAGCGGGGGTATAATGAGCAGTTCTTC
CASSQRGYNEQFF
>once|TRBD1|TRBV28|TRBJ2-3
TGTGCCAGCAGTTTACCGGGACAGGGCTTTGACACGCAGTATTTT
CASSLPGQGFDTQYF
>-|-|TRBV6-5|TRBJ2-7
TGTGCCAGCAGTTACCGGGACCCAGGCCCTTACGAGCAGTACTTC
CASSYRDPGPYEQYF
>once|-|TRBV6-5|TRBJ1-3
TGTGCCAGCAGTTATAGTGCAGACACTGGAAACACCATATATTTT
CASSYSADTGNTIYF
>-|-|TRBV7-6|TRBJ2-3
TGTGCCAGCAGCACCCGAACCCTAGCGTCATTCACAGATACGCAGTATTTT
CASSTRTLASFTDTQYF
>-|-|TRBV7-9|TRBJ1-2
TGTGCCAGCAGCTTAGTTTCAGGGATGGGCTACACCTTC
CASSLVSGMGYTF
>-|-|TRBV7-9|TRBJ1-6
TGTGCCAGCAGAACAGGACAGTATAATTCACCCCTCCACTTT
CASRTGQYNSPLHF
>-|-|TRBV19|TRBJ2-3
TGTGCCAGTAGAGGTTTACCAGATACGCAGTATTTT
CASRGLPDTQYF
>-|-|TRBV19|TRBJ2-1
TGTGCCAGTAGTTCAACAGCAGCCCGCAATGAGCAGTTCTTC
CASSSTAARNEQFF
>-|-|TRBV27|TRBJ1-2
TGTGCCAGTCTTGGGGGCAGGGCCGGGGGTGGCTACACCTTC
CASLGGRAGGGYTF